This T cell receptor (beta chain) is drawn from a study of T-cell reconstitution after alpha-beta-depleted transplantation in children. Study-wide findings and caveats: Roughly two months post-transplant, alpha-beta T cells reportedly originated from several hundred graft clones that had expanded.

Germline CDR1 reads DFQATT; CDR2 reads SNEGSKA (reference sequence). This CDR3 spans 13 amino acids. V dropped 6 bases and J dropped 6 bases, with 14 bases sitting between them. This clonotype was seen at least ten times. Its matching antigen is unknown. Preparation of the TCRbeta library was carried out with unique molecular identifiers. TCRdb passed the PCR reads through MiXCR, listing each CDR3 protein once. The sample includes hundreds of thousands of distinct CDR3 sequences, under 9.5% of them seen just once. This rearrangement joins TRBV20-1 to TRBJ1-4; a possible D gene is TRBD1 (6 bases). The clonotype originates from a male patient aged 10 to 17 who had a stem cell transplant for acute lymphoblastic leukemia, so the T cells may come from the graft donor. Here the sequenced sample was PBMCs, mostly from graft donor cells, taken 180 days after TCRalphabeta/CD19-depleted stem cell transplant. The CDR3 DNA reads as TGCAGTGCCCCGGGGGGCCTTCATGAAAAACTGTTTTTT. Its protein is CSAPGGLHEKLFF.